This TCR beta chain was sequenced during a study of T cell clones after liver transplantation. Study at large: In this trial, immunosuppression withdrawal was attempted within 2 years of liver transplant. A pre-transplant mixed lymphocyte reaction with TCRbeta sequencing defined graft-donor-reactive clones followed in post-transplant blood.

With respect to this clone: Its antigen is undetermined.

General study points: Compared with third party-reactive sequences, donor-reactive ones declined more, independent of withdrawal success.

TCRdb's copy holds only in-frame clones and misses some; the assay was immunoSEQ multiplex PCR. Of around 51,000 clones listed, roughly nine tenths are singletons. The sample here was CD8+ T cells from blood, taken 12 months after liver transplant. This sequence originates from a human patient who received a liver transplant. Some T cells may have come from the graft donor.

CDR3 residues: CASSPQGVGNTIYF. The CDR3, as DNA: TGTGCCAGCAGCCCCCAGGGGGTCGGAAACACCATATATTTT. This chain joins TRBV7-8 and TRBJ1-3; 7 bases line up with TRBD1. Germline V gene data show CDR1 as SGHVS and CDR2 as FQNEAQ. The CDR3 consists of 14 residues. After removal of 5 bases from V and 4 bases from J, the junction contained 5 bases not matched to a gene.